The next 17 T cell receptor beta chains were all read from a single sample in a study of blood T cell repertoires in COVID-19. Sequencing was performed with immunoSEQ multiplex PCR; in TCRdb, only in-frame clones are kept and a portion is missing. The table shows some 74,000 clones, with roughly 80% occurring only once. The specimen was peripheral blood. These TCRs come from a woman aged 80 or over with active or convalescent COVID-19.

The chain joins TRBV6-1 to TRBJ2-2; 8 nucleotides align to TRBD1. Trimming at V came to 4 bases and at J to 2 bases, leaving 12 bases not matched to a gene. In germline, CDR1 is MNHNS, CDR2 SASEGT. The CDR3 extends over 18 amino acids. The CDR3 bases are TGTGCCAGCAGTGTCAAACGTCCAGGGGGCACCAACACCGGGGAGCTGTTTTTT. Residues: CASSVKRPGGTNTGELFF.

V is TRBV6-1 and J is TRBJ1-5, with D maybe TRBD1 (6 bases). The length of the CDR3 is 16 residues. V was cut by 3 bases and J by 4 bases, with 16 bases left in between. The germline CDR1 and CDR2 sequences are MNHNS and SASEGT. The CDR3 here is CASSDLGRGFNQPQHF. The CDR3, as DNA: TGTGCCAGCAGTGATTTGGGCAGGGGCTTTAATCAGCCCCAGCATTTT.

This sequence joins TRBV30 and TRBJ1-3; D is ambiguous. The germline V and J ends were trimmed by 4 bases and 2 bases, with 3 bases remaining between them. This CDR3 is 11 amino acids long. Germline V gene lookup returns CDR1 GTSNPN and CDR2 SVGIG (reference sequence). The CDR3 DNA follows: TGTGCCTGGACAGCTGGAAACACCATATATTTT. Encoded protein: CAWTAGNTIYF.

This chain uses TRBV5-4 with TRBJ1-2, with 9 bases matching TRBD1. Per the germline V gene, CDR1 is SGHNT and CDR2 is YYREEE (reference sequence). The CDR3 contains 15 residues. After removal of 2 bases from V and 7 bases from J, the junction contained 9 bases not matched to a gene. The CDR3 DNA reads TGTGCCAGCAGCTTCTACTTACAGGGGGCGGGTGGCTACACCTTC. Translation gives CASSFYLQGAGGYTF.

This clone was recorded a few times. This sequence joins TRBV3-1 (or the pseudogene TRBV3-2) and TRBJ2-3; 9 bases are a match to TRBD2. The germline V gene encodes CDR1 LGHDT and CDR2 YNNKEL (reference sequence). CDR3 length: 17 residues. V dropped 1 base and J dropped 4; count of bases not matched to a gene: 9. CDR3 sequence: CASSQAASGEGADTQYF. The DNA for the CDR3 is TGTGCCAGCAGCCAAGCCGCTAGCGGGGAAGGGGCAGATACGCAGTATTTT.

The genes are TRBV2 and TRBJ1-1, with TRBD1 matching 7 bases. Germline V gives CDR1 SNHLY, CDR2 FYNNEI. V trimming: 4 bases; J trimming: 1 base; junction bases outside the gene matches: 18. The CDR3 runs to 19 residues. CDR3 sequence (DNA): TGTGCCAGCAGTGTTTGGGGTAACAGGGGAATCGGTACGAACACTGAAGCTTTCTTT. The encoded protein is CASSVWGNRGIGTNTEAFF.

The V call is TRBV7-2, the J call TRBJ1-2; D uncertain. From germline, CDR1 is SGHTA and CDR2 FQGNSA. V was trimmed by 4 bases and J by 8 bases, leaving 20 bases between them. This CDR3 contains 15 residues. The CDR3 DNA reads as TGTGCCAGCAGCTCTTCACTCCGGCGGTATTCCGGCTACACCTTC. Its protein is CASSSSLRRYSGYTF. Combining the CDR3 with reference TRBV7-2 and TRBJ1-2 gives the whole variable domain GAGVSQSPSNKVTEKGKDVELRCDPISGHTALYWYRQSLGQGLEFLIYFQGNSAPDKSGLPSDRFSAERTGGSVSTLTIQRTQQEDSAVYLCASSSSLRRYSGYTFGSGTRLTVV.

The chain uses TRBV6-2 or TRBV6-3 and TRBJ2-3; tentatively, D is TRBD1 (6 bases). The V end lost 2 bases, the J end lost 3 bases, and 15 bases lay between the germline ends. The CDR3 sequence is 16 residues long. Germline V gene lookup returns CDR1 MNHEY and CDR2 SVGEGT. The CDR3 reads CASSYGSGGRTDTQYF. CDR3 coding DNA: TGTGCCAGCAGTTACGGGAGTGGGGGCCGGACAGATACGCAGTATTTT.

The rearrangement links TRBV10-3 to TRBJ2-4, with a possible D match to TRBD1 (5 bases). Trimming left V 3 bases short and J 6 bases short, with 12 bases between. Per germline, CDR1 ENHRY and CDR2 SYGVKD. The CDR3 length is 14 residues. The CDR3 protein is CAISDGALGNIQYF. CDR3 bases: TGTGCCATCAGTGATGGGGCACTCGGAAACATTCAGTACTTC.

V is TRBV4-3 and J is TRBJ2-5; 8 nucleotides match TRBD1. The germline CDR1 and CDR2 sequences are LGHNA and YSLEER. Trimming removed 4 bases from V and 1 base from J; junction bases left unmatched: 5. The CDR3 extends over 15 amino acids. The CDR3 DNA sequence: TGCGCCAGCAGCCTTGGCAGGGGGCCCCAAGAGACCCAGTACTTC. Translating it yields CASSLGRGPQETQYF.

The chain is built from TRBV18 and TRBJ1-1, with D maybe TRBD1 (5 bases). Trimming cost V 4 bases and J 4 bases, with 16 bases left between them. The CDR3 extends over 15 amino acids. Germline CDR1 reads KGHSH; CDR2 reads LQKENI. CDR3 DNA: TGTGCCAGCTCACTTCATCCCGGGGGAGGCACTGAAGCTTTCTTT. Translated: CASSLHPGGGTEAFF.

This clone was seen a few times. The chain employs TRBV28 and TRBJ1-1; 7 bases align to TRBD1. The CDR3 spans 18 residues. Germline values: CDR1 MDHEN, CDR2 SYDVKM. V shed 1 base and J 1 base; nucleotides not matched to a gene: 12. This CDR3 is CASSLLGYLRTGNTEAFF. The CDR3 DNA reads as TGTGCCAGCAGTTTATTAGGGTACCTCCGGACAGGGAACACTGAAGCTTTCTTT.

The chain employs TRBV2 and TRBJ2-3, with TRBD2 matching 12 bases. This CDR3 is built from 15 residues. Germline CDR1 SNHLY, CDR2 FYNNEI. Trimming at V came to 5 bases and at J to 3 bases, leaving 3 bases not matched to a gene. As DNA, the CDR3 is TGTGCCAGCAGTCGGACTAGCGGGAAAACAGATACGCAGTATTTT. It translates to CASSRTSGKTDTQYF.

This clone was detected a few times. CDR3 DNA: TGTGCCAGCAGGGCAAATCTCAATCAGCCCCAGCATTTT. Translation gives CASRANLNQPQHF. This chain connects TRBV28 to TRBJ1-5; D gene unclear. CDR3 length equals 13 residues. The V end lost 6 bases, the J end lost 3 bases, and 9 bases lay between the germline ends. Germline-derived CDR1 and CDR2 are MDHEN and SYDVKM.

The chain uses TRBV7-8 and TRBJ1-6, with 8 bases identical to TRBD1. CDR1 is SGHVS and CDR2 is FQNEAQ in the germline V gene. J gave up 14 bases and V 1 base, and 4 bases lay outside the gene matches. CDR3 length equals 13 residues. The CDR3 DNA sequence: TGTGCCAGCAGCTTAGGGGACAGGAGGGCCCTCCACTTT. As protein: CASSLGDRRALHF.

This clone was recorded only once. This rearrangement joins TRBV4-1 to TRBJ2-5; D is perhaps TRBD2 (5 bases). CDR3 size: 16 residues. From germline, CDR1 is MGHRA and CDR2 YSYEKL. The V end was cut by 1 base, the J end by 5 bases, with 17 bases between. The CDR3 sequence is CASSQGNGVAWETQYF. The CDR3 DNA is TGCGCCAGCAGCCAAGGAAATGGGGTAGCGTGGGAGACCCAGTACTTC.

This clone appeared once. The genes are TRBV15 and TRBJ2-1; 11 positions match TRBD2. The V gene end was trimmed by 5 bases and the J gene end by 0 bases; junction bases not matched to a gene: 9. Germline CDR1 reads LNHNV; CDR2 reads YYDKDF (reference sequence). CDR3 length equals 18 residues. In DNA, the CDR3 is TGTGCCACCAGCTTTATAGCGGGAGGGCCGGCCTCCTACAATGAGCAGTTCTTC. It yields the protein CATSFIAGGPASYNEQFF.